This TCR beta chain is drawn from a study of CD8 T cells in Susac syndrome (dated by TCRdb to between 2018 and 2020). Study-wide context: Whether CD8+ T cell activation and differentiation in Susac syndrome was antigen driven was tested using repertoire sequencing.

Turning to this clonotype: Its recognized antigen is unknown. No much larger clonotype is one base removed from it; base qualities were not supplied.

Overall results and qualifications from the work: The number of individuals in the TCR sequencing and HLA analysis was recognized as being relatively small.

There are 14 amino acids in the CDR3, from cysteine to phenylalanine inclusive. Solely the CDR3 DNA is kept, with 42 bases framed from the first base. V and J lose 5 bases and 5 bases, and a span of 15 bases separates them. Reading the germline V gene gives CDR1 KGHSH and CDR2 LQKENI. RNA was extracted with the RNeasy kit and about 0.5 to 1 ug was reverse transcribed using random hexamers. The immunoSEQ multiplex PCR assay, covering 54 Vbeta and 13 Jbeta segments, was used to amplify TCR beta CDR3 regions. To correct PCR amplification bias, a synthetic template baseline was used for both primer optimization and computational correction. In the paper's pipeline: Only productive sequences were kept, with reads annotated to V, D and J genes according to IMGT and analyzed in immunoSEQ Analyzer. Clonality was calculated as one minus the Shannon entropy normalized by log2 of the number of productive unique sequences. Public and private clones were assessed among the 100 most prevalent clones of each patient and control. Susac-specific clones were defined as absent from healthy and MS cohorts, 850 to 1,300 published viral clones and other ImmuneACCESS disease sequences. The public reads were quality trimmed at Q25 with fastp and then assembled into clones with MiXCR by TCRdb, keeping productive beta chains. Identical CDR3 proteins give one entry, which carries the most common genes and DNA. TCRdb's processing, not the study's, gives the V and J calls here. This sample holds fewer than 150,000 distinct CDR3 sequences; about 95% were observed only once. Of the sample, around 0.12% is held by the ten largest clones.

High-throughput TCR beta sequencing profiled peripheral blood CD8+ and CD4+ T cells from healthy donors, Susac syndrome patients and multiple sclerosis patients. The healthy donors served as controls matched for age and sex. Bulk CD8+ and CD4+ T cells were purified by magnetic negative isolation, whereas CD8+ TEMRA cells were enriched by FACS. Blood was drawn into EDTA tubes, processed within 24 hours, and PBMCs were isolated by density gradient centrifugation. PBMCs intended for TCR sequencing were cryopreserved in liquid nitrogen and thawed later in a water bath at 37 degrees C. The sorted or isolated CD4+, CD8+ and CD8+ TEMRA cells reached a purity of at least 90%.

The rearrangement combines TRBV18 with TRBJ2-5; a confident D gene designation cannot be given. The TCR originated in a human donor in good health. The sample taken for sequencing was CD4+ T cells from PBMCs. CDR3 loop: CASSNAGGVETQYF. DNA sequence: TGTGCCAGCTCAAACGCTGGTGGGGTTGAGACCCAGTACTTC.